The 9 T cell receptor beta chains listed next were all sequenced from one sample in a study of blood T cell repertoires in COVID-19 (TCRdb year 2020). The library was made by the immunoSEQ multiplex PCR assay. The table comes from immuneACCESS by way of TCRdb, which keeps in-frame sequences with V and J called. Part of the clones is missing from these tables; in studies checked, under half for an unresolved V gene and the rest for unknown reasons. The sample table holds about 270,000 clones, of which over 75% were seen once. Roughly 2.5% of the sample goes to the ten largest clones. What was sequenced was PBMCs or T cells enriched from blood (not recorded which). The source of these receptors is a woman younger than 35 who had recovered from COVID-19.

The V and J genes are TRBV30 and TRBJ1-5; the D gene is possibly TRBD1 (6 bases). Germline V gene sequence: CDR1 GTSNPN, CDR2 SVGIG (reference sequence). There are 13 residues in the CDR3. V shed 2 bases and J shed 4 bases, with 9 bases lying between them. CDR3 nucleotide sequence: TGTGCCTGGAGTACCAGGGGAAATCAGCCCCAGCATTTT. Translating gives CAWSTRGNQPQHF. The whole variable domain, remainder taken from reference TRBV30 and TRBJ1-5, is SQTIHQWPATLVQPVGSPLSLECTVEGTSNPNLYWYRQAAGRGLQLLFYSVGIGQISSEVPQNLSASRPQDRQFILSSKKLLLSDSGFYLCAWSTRGNQPQHFGDGTRLSIL.

The rearrangement joins TRBV3-1 (or the pseudogene TRBV3-2) to TRBJ2-2; D is perhaps TRBD1 (5 bases). Germline lookup yields CDR1 LGHDT and CDR2 YNNKEL (reference sequence). The CDR3 contains 16 residues. Trimming left V 1 base short and J 6 bases short, with 15 bases between. CDR3 in amino acids: CASSQGAPGQSGELFF. Here the CDR3 DNA reads TGTGCCAGCAGCCAAGGGGCCCCAGGGCAGTCCGGGGAGCTGTTTTTT.

The J gene is TRBJ1-2, the V gene TRBV19; TRBD1 is a possible D gene (5 bases). With 5 bases removed from V and 3 bases from J, the gap between germline ends came to 19 bases. CDR3 length equals 16 residues. CDR1 LNHDA and CDR2 SQIVND come from the germline V gene (reference sequence). As DNA, the CDR3 is TGTGCCAGTAGTGTTGTTTGGGAACAGGCTGACTATGGCTACACCTTC. Its translation is CASSVVWEQADYGYTF.

V is TRBV24-1 and J is TRBJ1-2, with 8 bases aligning to TRBD1. The CDR3 extends over 12 amino acids. Germline assignment: CDR1 KGHDR and CDR2 SFDVKD. The J segment lost 9 bases and the V segment lost 5 bases, leaving 4 bases of the junction unmatched. The CDR3 bases are TGTGCCACCAGTGGCCAGGGGGCAAGCTACACCTTC. It translates to CATSGQGASYTF.

The V call is TRBV12-3 or TRBV12-4, the J call TRBJ1-2, with D unclear. Trimming pared 6 bases from V and 5 bases from J, leaving 13 bases between. The CDR3 loop spans 13 amino acids. The CDR3 reads CASRHDTNYGYTF. In DNA form, the CDR3 reads TGTGCCAGCAGACACGACACGAATTATGGCTACACCTTC.

The V and J genes are TRBV12-5 and TRBJ2-5; TRBD2 aligns across 8 bases. Per the germline V gene, CDR1 is LGHNT and CDR2 is FRNRAP. The CDR3 has 15 residues. The J segment lost 5 bases and the V segment lost 7 bases, leaving 12 bases of the junction unmatched. The CDR3 DNA reads as TGTGCTAGTGAACTCGGGGGGGCGGATGGTGAGACCCAGTACTTC. It encodes CASELGGADGETQYF.

The chain combines TRBV19 with TRBJ2-7; the D is unclear. Germline V gene data show CDR1 as LNHDA and CDR2 as SQIVND (reference sequence). The CDR3 extends over 15 amino acids. The V end lost 5 bases, the J end lost 0 bases, and 14 bases lay between the germline ends. CDR3 sequence: CASSDPGLSSYEQYF. The CDR3 region has the DNA TGTGCCAGTAGTGATCCAGGATTGAGCTCCTACGAGCAGTACTTC.

CDR3 protein: CASSSGQGRIYEQYF. The CDR3 DNA sequence: TGCGCCAGCAGCTCCGGACAGGGGCGTATCTACGAGCAGTACTTC. The V gene is TRBV5-1, the J gene TRBJ2-7, with 9 bases that match TRBD1. Germline CDR1 and CDR2: SGHRS and YFSETQ. V lost 3 bases and J lost 3; bases outside the gene matches: 7. This CDR3 has 15 residues.

In its sample, this clone was seen once. J is TRBJ1-1 and V is TRBV29-1, with D perhaps matching TRBD1 (5 bases). V was shortened by 4 bases and J by 4 bases, with 13 bases between the two germline ends. Germline lookup yields CDR1 SQVTM and CDR2 ANQGSEA. The CDR3 runs 13 residues. CDR3 residues: CSVGRGMGTEAFF. CDR3 nucleotide sequence: TGCAGCGTTGGTAGGGGCATGGGCACTGAAGCTTTCTTT.